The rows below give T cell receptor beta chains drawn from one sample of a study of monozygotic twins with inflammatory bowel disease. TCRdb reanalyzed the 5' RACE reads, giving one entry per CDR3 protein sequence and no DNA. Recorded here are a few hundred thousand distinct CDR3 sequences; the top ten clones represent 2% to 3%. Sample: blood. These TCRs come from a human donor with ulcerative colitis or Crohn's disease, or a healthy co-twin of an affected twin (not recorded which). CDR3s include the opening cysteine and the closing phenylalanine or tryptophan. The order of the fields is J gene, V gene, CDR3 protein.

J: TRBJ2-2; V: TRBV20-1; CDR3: CSAEAGILSGELFF
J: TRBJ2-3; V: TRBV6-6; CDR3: CASSLGGPTDTQYF
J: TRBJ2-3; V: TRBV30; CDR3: CAWSWGRTDTQYF
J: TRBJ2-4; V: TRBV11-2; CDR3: CASSLGGTGGYGGNIQYF
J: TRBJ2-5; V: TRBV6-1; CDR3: CASSQGSVAGVVETQYF
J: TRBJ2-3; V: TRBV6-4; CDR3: CASSPLGGSADTQYF
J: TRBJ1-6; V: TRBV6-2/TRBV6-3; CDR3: CASRPTTYNSPLHF
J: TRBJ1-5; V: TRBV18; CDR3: CASSPPQRALRNQPQHF
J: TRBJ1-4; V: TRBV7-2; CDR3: CASSPRGEKLFF
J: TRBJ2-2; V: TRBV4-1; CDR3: CASSSDLLELFF
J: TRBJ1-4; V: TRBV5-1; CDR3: CASSPTSTNEKLFF
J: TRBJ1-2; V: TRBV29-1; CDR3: CSVGDREGSDGYTF
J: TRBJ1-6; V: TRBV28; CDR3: CASSFGQAYNSPLHF
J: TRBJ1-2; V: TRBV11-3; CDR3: CANSLFVQGKNGYTF
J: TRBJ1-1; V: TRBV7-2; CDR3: CASSLMSGKTEAFF
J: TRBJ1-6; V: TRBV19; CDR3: CASSTRLNSPLHF
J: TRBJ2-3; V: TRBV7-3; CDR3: CASSFLGPDTQYF
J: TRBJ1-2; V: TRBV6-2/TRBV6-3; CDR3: CASISGAYSNYGYTF
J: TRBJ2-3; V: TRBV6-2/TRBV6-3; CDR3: CASRHHFWRGAGTQYF
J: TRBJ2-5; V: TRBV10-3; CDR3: CAARNEQETQYF
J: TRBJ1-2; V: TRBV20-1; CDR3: CSASPPGAFYGYTF
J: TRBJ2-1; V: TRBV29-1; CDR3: CSVDRGLAGRGAKREQFF
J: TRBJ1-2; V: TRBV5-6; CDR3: CASSLPGGYGYTF
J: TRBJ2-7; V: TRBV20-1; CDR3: CSASSSGGSEEQYF
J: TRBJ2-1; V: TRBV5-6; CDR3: CASSFPSNSYNEQFF
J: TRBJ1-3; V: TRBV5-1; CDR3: CASSWDAVSGNTIYF
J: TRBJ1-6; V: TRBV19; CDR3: CASRGQGEAPLHF
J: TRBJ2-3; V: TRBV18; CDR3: CASSPPARGLGTDTQYF
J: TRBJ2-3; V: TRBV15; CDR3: CATSRENPRLGGANPPADTQYF
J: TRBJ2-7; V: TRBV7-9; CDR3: CASSFLRGGPYEQYF
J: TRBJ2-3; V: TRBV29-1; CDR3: CSVAHRGVTDTQYF
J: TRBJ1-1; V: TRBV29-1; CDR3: CSVGLDRNTEAFF
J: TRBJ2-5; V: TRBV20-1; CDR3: CSARDPPAGGRETQYF
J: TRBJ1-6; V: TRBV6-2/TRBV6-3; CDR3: CASSYSERSPLHF
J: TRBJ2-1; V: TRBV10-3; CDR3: CAISLVGGLAGNEQFF
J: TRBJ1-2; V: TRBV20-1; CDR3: CSASSGKGQGEGYTF
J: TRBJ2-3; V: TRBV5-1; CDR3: CASSLAGVEDTQYF
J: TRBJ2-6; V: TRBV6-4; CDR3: CASSEVSGANVLTF
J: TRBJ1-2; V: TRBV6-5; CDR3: CASSYTGTNGYTF
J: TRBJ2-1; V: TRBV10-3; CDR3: CAISENGLNSYNEQFF
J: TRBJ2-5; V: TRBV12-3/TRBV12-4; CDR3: CASRPSQGTGETQYF
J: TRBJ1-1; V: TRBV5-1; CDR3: CASSLSVGGPEAFF
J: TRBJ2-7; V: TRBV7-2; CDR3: CASSRGGLAAYEQYF
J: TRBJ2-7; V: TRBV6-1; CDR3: CASSPGRSGAYEQYF
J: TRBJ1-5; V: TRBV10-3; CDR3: CASSVGVGRNQPQHF
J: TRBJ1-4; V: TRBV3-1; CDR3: CASSQERDSPTEKLFF
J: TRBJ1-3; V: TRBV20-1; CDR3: CSARALGSRAHGNAIYF
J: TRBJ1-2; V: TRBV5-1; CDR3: CASSAVQGNYGYTF